This record covers a single T cell receptor (beta chain). These data are taken from a study of blood T cell repertoires in COVID-19. Whole-study context: PBMCs, B-cell-depleted T cells, or T cells provided the cDNA or gDNA that made up the material.

Authors' analysis steps: Quantification of nucleated cells was approximated via reference gene primer amplification. The repertoire was sequenced with immunoSEQ multiplex PCR; TCRdb's copy has only in-frame clones and lacks some. V and J calls and clone size come straight from that table; D and trimming were deduced from the DNA. Here the sample spans 45,000 to 70,000 clones, around 90% being singletons. This CDR3 is built from 18 residues. Germline loops: CDR1 WNHNN, CDR2 SYGVQD (reference sequence). V lost 6 bases, J lost 5 bases, and 11 bases stayed unmatched. The chain joins TRBV10-1 to TRBJ2-1, with 15 bases aligning to TRBD2. The receptor's source is a woman aged 55-69 years with active or convalescent COVID-19. Source material: peripheral blood. Here the CDR3 DNA reads TGCGCCAGCAGCTCCGGGACTAGCGGGGGGCCCCCCAACAATGAGCAGTTCTTC. It translates to CASSSGTSGGPPNNEQFF.